These 4 T cell receptor beta chains share one sample of origin, sequenced in a study of T cells in Graves' hyperthyroidism and ophthalmopathy (dated by TCRdb to the late 2010s). The method behind the library was multiplex PCR. TCRdb lists the instrument as Illumina HiSeq 2000. TCR beta CDR3 regions were amplified from RNA transcripts. The TCR CDR3 was subjected to a first round of RT-PCR using the HTBI primer set and the Qiagen OneStep RT-PCR kit. TCRdb trimmed the raw reads at Q25, called clones with MiXCR and kept productive beta chains. Entries are consolidated by CDR3 protein sequence, retaining the most common genes and DNA. The sample table contains about 420,000 distinct CDR3 sequences; only one count was recorded for roughly 15% of them. The ten top clones hold about 5% of the sample. Sequencing was carried out using blood. The receptors here all came from a woman aged 18-29 years with Graves' hyperthyroidism.

This clonotype was counted at least ten times. The chain employs TRBV12-3 or TRBV12-4 and TRBJ2-7; no firm D call. Trimming left V 7 bases short and J 0 bases short, with 7 bases between. The CDR3 length is 12 residues. The CDR3 DNA sequence: TGTGCCAGCATGTATGACTCCTACGAGCAGTACTTC. Its protein product is CASMYDSYEQYF.

Many counts were recorded for this clonotype. The rearrangement links TRBV30 to TRBJ1-1; D gene ambiguous. This CDR3 is 15 amino acids long. With 3 bases removed from V and 1 base from J, the gap between germline ends came to 15 bases. The V gene's germline CDR1 is GTSNPN and CDR2 SVGIG (reference sequence). CDR3 loop: CAWRPAWIGNTEAFF. The DNA of the CDR3 is TGTGCCTGGAGGCCAGCATGGATCGGGAACACTGAAGCTTTCTTT.

This clonotype was seen at least ten times. V gene TRBV13 combines with J gene TRBJ2-7; 11 positions agree with TRBD2. The V segment lost 1 base and the J segment 5 bases; nucleotides outside the gene matches: 7. There are 16 residues in the CDR3. Germline V gene lookup returns CDR1 PRHDT and CDR2 FYEKMQ (reference sequence). DNA of the CDR3: TGTGCCAGCAGCTTAGCACTAGCGGGAGAATCGGACGAGCAGTACTTC. Protein product: CASSLALAGESDEQYF.

This clonotype was counted between two and nine times. The rearrangement links TRBV20-1 to TRBJ2-5, with 9 bases aligning to TRBD2. Germline-derived CDR1 and CDR2 are DFQATT and SNEGSKA (reference sequence). V lost 1 base to trimming and J lost 2 bases; unmatched junction nucleotides: 2. The CDR3 runs 14 residues. The CDR3 here is CSARVSGSQETQYF. The CDR3 bases are TGCAGTGCTAGAGTTAGCGGGAGTCAAGAGACCCAGTACTTC.